This T cell receptor beta chain came from a study of blood T cells in healthy people across ages. Findings and limits, study-wide: There were more naive CD4+ cells and higher diversity in long-lived donors than in aged donors. Shifts in expanded clonotypes may have been confounded by donor CMV status, which was unknown.

Alongside a J-beta primer mix, a sample-barcoded 5' primer served in a second PCR lasting roughly 6 to 11 cycles. TCRdb redid the calling of the 5' RACE reads with MiXCR, one entry per CDR3 protein. This table holds about 1.6 million distinct CDR3 sequences, around 35% found once. The CDR3 extends over 13 amino acids. Germline CDR1 and CDR2: ENHRY and SYGVKD. Between the trimmed V and J ends, which lost 4 bases and 8 bases, there was a span of 14 bases. This clonotype was counted only a few times. Antigen specificity is unknown. J is TRBJ1-2 and V is TRBV10-3; maybe TRBD1 (5 bases). This TCR came from a woman aged 25 to 39 in good health. Material: blood. CDR3 nucleotide sequence: TGTGCCATCAGTGTAGGGGTATTAGGAGGCTACACCTTC. Protein product: CAISVGVLGGYTF.